Sequencing of this TCR beta chain was carried out in a study of shared clonotypes between healthy human individuals. The data were produced by immunoSEQ multiplex PCR, yet TCRdb's version contains in-frame clones alone and is incomplete. Among 2 million to 2.5 million clones, 93% were seen once, and the ten largest hold more than 1.5%. Positive CCR7 selection of CD45RO-negative cells yielded the naive CD8 cells, and terminally differentiated effector memory CD45RA+ cells were excluded. Study results and limitations: Among a few donors, approximately 5.4% of naive CD4 clonotypes were found in common. Generally, naive subsets (rather than memory subsets) showed larger estimated richness. Compared with clonotypes that all four donors shared, non-shared clonotypes had lower generation probabilities.

This CDR3 contains 12 residues. The germline V gene encodes CDR1 LNHDA and CDR2 SQIVND (reference sequence). With respect to this clone: Its antigen is undetermined. A read error may produce the germline difference seen at one junction end.

The genes are TRBV19 and TRBJ1-4; TRBD1 matches at 8 bases. The source of this sequence is a man between 18 and 29 years old in good health. Some clones in this sample may be carry-over from other donors' samples. Input material: naive CD8+ T cells from PBMCs. CDR3: CASRNSLGQVGF. The DNA for the CDR3 is TGTGCCAGTAGGAACTCGTTGGGACAGGTCGGATTT. The variable domain in full, completed from reference TRBV19 and TRBJ1-4, reads DGGITQSPKYLFRKEGQNVTLSCEQNLNHDAMYWYRQDPGQGLRLIYYSQIVNDFQKGDIAEGYSVSREKKESFPLTVTSAQKNPTAFYLCASRNSLGQVGFGSGTQLSVL.